This T cell receptor (beta chain) was retrieved from a study of T cell responses to AZD1222 COVID-19 vaccine. The study's findings and limits: Among the donors, most were white British and more were female, and clonal diversity was possibly underestimated.

As to this clone: Its target is not known.

The assay was immunoSEQ multiplex PCR, and TCRdb's table has in-frame clones only and misses some. The sample holds 95,000 to 150,000 clones; over 75% are singletons and the top ten take approximately 3.1%. CDR1 is LNHDA and CDR2 is SQIVND in the germline V gene (reference sequence). V lost 6 bases to trimming and J lost 7 bases, with 13 bases between them. The CDR3 is 13 amino acids. The TCR was taken from an adult in good health. The sequencing here drew on peripheral blood, taken on day 0 of AZD1222 vaccination. The genes are TRBV19 and TRBJ1-5; D may be TRBD1 (5 bases). CDR3 protein: CASSDSRGQPQHF. In DNA form, the CDR3 reads TGTGCCAGTAGCGACTCTAGGGGCCAGCCCCAGCATTTT.